One and the same sample provided the 7 T cell receptor beta chains below, sequenced in a study of T cell responses to AZD1222 COVID-19 vaccine. Clones were sequenced by immunoSEQ multiplex PCR, and TCRdb holds only the in-frame ones, with some missing. The sample shows 110,000 to 150,000 clones, just over 90% of them seen only once. The sequencing used peripheral blood, collected on day 0 of MenACWY control vaccination. These receptors were taken from an adult in good health.

This clone occurred a few times. The V gene is TRBV30, the J gene TRBJ1-6, with D unresolved. Germline-derived CDR1 and CDR2 are GTSNPN and SVGIG (reference sequence). The CDR3 runs 14 residues. Deletions cut 0 bases from V and 8 bases from J, with 11 bases between. CDR3 in DNA: TGTGCCTGGAGTGTAGACCCAACGGATTCACCCCTCCACTTT. Encoded protein: CAWSVDPTDSPLHF.

CDR3 sequence: CASSRDGYTF. CDR3 DNA: TGTGCCAGCAGCCGCGATGGCTACACCTTC. V gene TRBV2 combines with J gene TRBJ1-2; D call uncertain. From germline, CDR1 is SNHLY and CDR2 FYNNEI. This CDR3 comprises 10 residues. Trimming cost V 6 bases and J 6 bases, with 5 bases left between them.

V is TRBV7-9 and J is TRBJ1-3; 9 bases align to TRBD1. This CDR3 comprises 15 residues. J lost 4 bases, V lost 5 bases, and 6 bases had no gene match. Germline lookup yields CDR1 SEHNR and CDR2 FQNEAQ (reference sequence). CDR3 region: CASSLGQGGGNTIYF. CDR3 sequence (DNA): TGTGCCAGCAGCCTGGGACAGGGTGGAGGAAACACCATATATTTT.

The chain employs TRBV28 and TRBJ1-6; 8 bases are shared with TRBD1. Germline CDR1 reads MDHEN; CDR2 reads SYDVKM. J lost 4 bases, V lost 7 bases, and 12 bases had no gene match. The CDR3 contains 17 residues. CDR3 bases: TGTGCCAGCACCCAGATGACAGGGGCGAATTATAATTCACCCCTCCACTTT. Its translation is CASTQMTGANYNSPLHF.

This clone was seen once. This sequence joins TRBV5-5 and TRBJ2-1, with 7 bases fitting TRBD1. The ends lost 0 bases at V and 8 bases at J; junction bases unmatched: 5. Germline V gene lookup returns CDR1 SGHKS and CDR2 YYEKEE (reference sequence). This CDR3 spans 14 amino acids. The CDR3 DNA sequence: TGTGCCAGCAGCTTGGAGACAGGGTGGGATGAGCAGTTCTTC. As protein: CASSLETGWDEQFF.

Details on this clone: This specimen includes other DNA sequences encoding the same CDR3. This chain joins TRBV27 and TRBJ1-1, with D unclear. V was cut by 0 bases and J by 5 bases, with 7 bases left in between. Looked up from germline, CDR1 is MNHEY and CDR2 is SMNVEV (reference sequence). The CDR3 is 13 amino acids. In nucleotides, the CDR3 is TGTGCCAGCAGTTTATCAGGGAGTACTGAAGCTTTCTTT. It is translated as CASSLSGSTEAFF.

The V gene is TRBV18, the J gene TRBJ2-6; TRBD1 matches at 8 bases. Unmatched junction bases numbered 14, after V lost 3 bases and J lost 1 base. This CDR3 is built from 20 residues. Germline assignment: CDR1 KGHSH and CDR2 LQKENI. The CDR3 spells CASSPKRQGTSDSGANVLTF. DNA of the CDR3: TGTGCCAGCTCACCCAAACGACAGGGGACTTCCGATTCTGGGGCCAACGTCCTGACTTTC.